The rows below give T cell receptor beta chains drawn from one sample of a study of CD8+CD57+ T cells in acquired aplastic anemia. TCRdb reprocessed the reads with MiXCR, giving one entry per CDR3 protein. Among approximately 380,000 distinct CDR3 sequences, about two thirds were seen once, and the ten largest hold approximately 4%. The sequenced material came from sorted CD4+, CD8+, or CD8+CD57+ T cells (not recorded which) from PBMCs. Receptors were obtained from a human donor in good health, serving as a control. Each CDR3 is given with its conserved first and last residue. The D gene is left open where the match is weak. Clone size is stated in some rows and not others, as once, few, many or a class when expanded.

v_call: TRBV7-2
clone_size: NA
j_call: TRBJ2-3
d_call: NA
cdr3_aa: CASSLVPRYTGTQYF
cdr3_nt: TGTGCCAGCAGTCTGGTCCCACGATACACAGGTACGCAGTATTTT

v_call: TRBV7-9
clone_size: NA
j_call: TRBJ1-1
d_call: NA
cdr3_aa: CASSPSGLVSADAFF
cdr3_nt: TGTGCCAGCAGCCCATCTGGACTTGTGTCCGCTGACGCTTTCTTT

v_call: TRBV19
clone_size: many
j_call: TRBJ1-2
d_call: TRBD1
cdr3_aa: CASSTLQGAADYGYTF
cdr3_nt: TGTGCCAGTAGTACCCTCCAGGGGGCGGCCGACTATGGCTACACCTTC

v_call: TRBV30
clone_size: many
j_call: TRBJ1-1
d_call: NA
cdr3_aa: CAWSVGPLNTEAFF
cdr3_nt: TGTGCCTGGAGTGTAGGGCCGCTAAACACTGAAGCTTTCTTT

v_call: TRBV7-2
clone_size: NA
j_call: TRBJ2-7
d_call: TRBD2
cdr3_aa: CASSLAVSGGGREQYF
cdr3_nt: TGTGCCAGCAGCTTAGCCGTAAGCGGGGGGGGTCGAGAGCAGTACTTC

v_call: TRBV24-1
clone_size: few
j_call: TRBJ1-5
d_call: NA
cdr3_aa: CATSERSGNQPQHF
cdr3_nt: TGTGCCACCAGTGAAAGGAGTGGCAATCAGCCCCAGCATTTT

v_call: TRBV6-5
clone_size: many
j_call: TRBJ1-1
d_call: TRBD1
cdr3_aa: CASARQGEAFF
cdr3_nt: TGTGCCAGCGCCCGACAGGGTGAAGCTTTCTTT

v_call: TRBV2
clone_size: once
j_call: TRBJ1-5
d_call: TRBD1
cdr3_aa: CASRGGTGASSNQPQHF
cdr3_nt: TGTGCCAGCAGGGGGGGGACAGGGGCGAGTAGCAATCAGCCCCAGCATTTT

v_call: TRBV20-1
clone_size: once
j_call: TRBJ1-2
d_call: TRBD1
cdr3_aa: CSASTGGGYCYTF
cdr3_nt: TGCAGTGCCAGTACAGGGGGCGGATATTGCTACACCTTC

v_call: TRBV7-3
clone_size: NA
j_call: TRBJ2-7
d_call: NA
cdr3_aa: CASSCPGPTYEQYF
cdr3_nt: TGTGCCAGCAGCTGCCCCGGGCCTACCTACGAGCAGTACTTC

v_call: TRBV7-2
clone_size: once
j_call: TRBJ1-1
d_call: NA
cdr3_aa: CASSLALGGGVKEF
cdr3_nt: TGTGCCAGCAGCTTAGCACTTGGTGGGGGCGTCAAAGAGTTT

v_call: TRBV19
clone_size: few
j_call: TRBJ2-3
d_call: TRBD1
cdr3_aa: CASGTGHTDTQYF
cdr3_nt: TGTGCCAGTGGGACAGGGCACACAGATACGCAGTATTTT

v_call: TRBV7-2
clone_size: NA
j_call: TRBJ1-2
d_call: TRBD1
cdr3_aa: CASSLSGTGVYGYTF
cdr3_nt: TGTGCCAGCAGCTTATCCGGGACAGGGGTGTATGGCTACACCTTC

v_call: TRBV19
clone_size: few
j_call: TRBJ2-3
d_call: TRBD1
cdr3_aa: CASSTNRGPTDTQYF
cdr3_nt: TGTGCCAGTAGTACCAACAGGGGGCCCACAGATACGCAGTATTTT

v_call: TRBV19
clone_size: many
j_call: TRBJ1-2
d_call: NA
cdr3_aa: CASSIVGVDYGYTF
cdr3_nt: TGTGCCAGTAGTATAGTTGGGGTTGACTATGGCTACACCTTC

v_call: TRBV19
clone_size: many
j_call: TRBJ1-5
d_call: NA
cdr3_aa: CASRDRISNQPQHF
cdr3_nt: TGTGCCAGTAGGGACAGAATTAGCAATCAGCCCCAGCATTTT

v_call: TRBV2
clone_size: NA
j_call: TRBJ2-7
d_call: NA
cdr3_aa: CASSVEGLVHQQYF
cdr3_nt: TGTGCCAGCAGTGTGGAGGGACTCGTTCACCAGCAGTACTTT

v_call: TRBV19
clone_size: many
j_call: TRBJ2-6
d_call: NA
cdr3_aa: CASRDSPSSGANVLTF
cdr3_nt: TGTGCCAGTAGGGACAGCCCCAGCTCTGGGGCCAACGTCCTGACTTTC

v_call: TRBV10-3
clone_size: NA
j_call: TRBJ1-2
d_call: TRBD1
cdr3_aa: CAIGTGELYDYAF
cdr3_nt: TGTGCCATCGGGACAGGAGAGTTATATGACTACGCCTTC

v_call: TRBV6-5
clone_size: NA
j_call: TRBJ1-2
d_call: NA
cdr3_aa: CASNVQVRYGYTF
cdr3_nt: TGTGCCAGCAATGTACAGGTACGGTATGGCTACACCTTC

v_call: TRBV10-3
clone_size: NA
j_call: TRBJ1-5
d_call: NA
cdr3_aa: CAISESGANGNQPQHF
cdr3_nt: TGTGCCATCAGTGAGTCCGGGGCGAACGGCAATCAGCCCCAGCATTTT

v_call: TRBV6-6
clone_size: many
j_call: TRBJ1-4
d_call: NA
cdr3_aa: CASGYRVNEKLFF
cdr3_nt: TGTGCCAGCGGCTACAGGGTGAATGAAAAACTGTTTTTT

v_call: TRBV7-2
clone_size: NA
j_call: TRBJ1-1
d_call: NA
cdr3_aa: CASSPRGQPTEAFF
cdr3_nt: TGTGCCAGCAGCCCACGGGGTCAACCCACTGAAGCTTTCTTT

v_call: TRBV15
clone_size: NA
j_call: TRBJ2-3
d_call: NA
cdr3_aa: CATSRDRDTQYF
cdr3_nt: TGTGCCACCAGCAGAGATAGGGATACGCAGTATTTT

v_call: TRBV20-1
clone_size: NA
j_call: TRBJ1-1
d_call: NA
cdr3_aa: CSARDERGGAEAFF
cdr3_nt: TGCAGCGCTAGAGATGAGAGGGGTGGGGCTGAAGCTTTCTTT

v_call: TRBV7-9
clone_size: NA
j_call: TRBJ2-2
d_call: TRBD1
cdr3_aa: CASSLPGTGLYEQLFF
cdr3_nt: TGTGCCAGCAGCTTACCCGGGACAGGCCTCTACGAGCAGCTGTTTTTT

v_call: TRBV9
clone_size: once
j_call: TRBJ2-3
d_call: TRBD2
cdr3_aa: CASSPRPGTNYEQYF
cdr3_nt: TGTGCCAGCAGCCCTAGACCCGGGACTAACTACGAGCAGTATTTT

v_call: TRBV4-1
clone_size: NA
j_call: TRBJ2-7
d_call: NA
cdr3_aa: CASSQDPVRGGQYF
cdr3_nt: TGCGCCAGCAGCCAAGACCCAGTCCGGGGTGGGCAGTACTTC

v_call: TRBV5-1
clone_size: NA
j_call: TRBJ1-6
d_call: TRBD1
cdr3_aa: CASSLGTGAGSPLHF
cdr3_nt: TGCGCCAGCAGCTTAGGGACAGGGGCTGGGTCACCCCTCCACTTT

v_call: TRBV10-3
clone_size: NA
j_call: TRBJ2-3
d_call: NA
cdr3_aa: CAISELPGNREDTQYF
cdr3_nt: TGTGCCATCAGTGAGCTCCCCGGGAACAGGGAAGATACGCAGTATTTT

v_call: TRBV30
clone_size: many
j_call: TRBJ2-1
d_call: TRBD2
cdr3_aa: CAWSKSGVKFF
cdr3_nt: TGTGCCTGGAGTAAAAGCGGGGTTAAGTTCTTC

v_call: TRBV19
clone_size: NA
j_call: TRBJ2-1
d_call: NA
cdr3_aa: CASSLGHGSYNEQFF
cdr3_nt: TGTGCCAGTAGTCTAGGACACGGTTCCTACAATGAGCAGTTCTTC

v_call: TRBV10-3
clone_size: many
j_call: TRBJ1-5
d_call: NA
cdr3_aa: CAIGSGNNNQPQHF
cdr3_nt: TGTGCCATCGGGTCCGGGAATAACAATCAGCCCCAGCATTTT

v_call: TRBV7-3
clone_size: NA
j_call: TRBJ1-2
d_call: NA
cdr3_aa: CASSEMGDNYGGTF
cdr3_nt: TGTGCCAGCAGCGAAATGGGCGACAACTATGGCGGCACCTTC

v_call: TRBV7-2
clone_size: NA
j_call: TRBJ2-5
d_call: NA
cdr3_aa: CASSISTGNSPLHYF
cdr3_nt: TGTGCCAGCAGTATATCTACAGGGAATTCGCCCCTCCACTACTTC

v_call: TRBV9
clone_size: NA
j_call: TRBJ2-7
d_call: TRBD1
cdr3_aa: CASSPATGVVFAQYF
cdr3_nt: TGTGCCAGCAGCCCAGCGACAGGGGTGGTCTTCGCGCAGTACTTC

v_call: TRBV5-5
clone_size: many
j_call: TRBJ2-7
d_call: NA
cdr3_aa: CASSRGWSSYEQYF
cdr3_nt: TGTGCCAGCAGTCGGGGCTGGAGCTCCTACGAGCAGTACTTC

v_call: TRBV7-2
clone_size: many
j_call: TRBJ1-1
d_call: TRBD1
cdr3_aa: CASSFSGGMNTEAFF
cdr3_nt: TGTGCCAGCAGCTTTTCAGGGGGCATGAACACTGAAGCTTTCTTT

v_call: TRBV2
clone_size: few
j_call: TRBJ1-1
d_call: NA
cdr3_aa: CASKARGNTEAFF
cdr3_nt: TGTGCCAGCAAGGCGAGGGGGAACACTGAAGCTTTCTTT

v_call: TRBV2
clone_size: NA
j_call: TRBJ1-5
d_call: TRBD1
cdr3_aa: CASNEDTGEQKQHF
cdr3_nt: TGTGCCAGCAACGAGGACACAGGGGAGCAAAAACAGCATTTT

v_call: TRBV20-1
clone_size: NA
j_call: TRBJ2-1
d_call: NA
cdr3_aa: CSAPDRKSEKFF
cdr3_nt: TGCAGTGCCCCAGACAGGAAGAGTGAGAAGTTCTTC

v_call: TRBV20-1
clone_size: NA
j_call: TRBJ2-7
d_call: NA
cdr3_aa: CSARPGRAHGEQYF
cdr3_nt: TGCAGTGCTAGGCCGGGACGAGCGCACGGCGAGCAGTACTTC

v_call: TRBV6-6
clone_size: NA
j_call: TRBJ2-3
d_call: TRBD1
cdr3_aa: CTSRVSGQNTDTQYF
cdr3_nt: TGTACCAGCCGTGTATCGGGACAGAACACAGATACGCAGTATTTT

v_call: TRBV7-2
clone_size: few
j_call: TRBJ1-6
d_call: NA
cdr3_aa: CASSLAGDNSPLHF
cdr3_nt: TGTGCCAGCAGCTTAGCGGGGGATAATTCACCCCTCCACTTT

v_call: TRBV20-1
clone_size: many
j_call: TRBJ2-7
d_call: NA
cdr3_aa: CSARDSGAGDYEQYF
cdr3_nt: TGCAGTGCTAGAGATTCAGGGGCGGGGGACTACGAGCAGTACTTC

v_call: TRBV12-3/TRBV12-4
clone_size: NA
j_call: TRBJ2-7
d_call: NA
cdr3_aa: CASSRAQGSYEQYF
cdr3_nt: TGTGCCAGCAGTCGGGCCCAGGGCTCCTACGAGCAGTACTTC

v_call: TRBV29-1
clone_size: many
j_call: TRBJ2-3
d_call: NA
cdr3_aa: CSAVGGRTDTQYF
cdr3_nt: TGCAGCGCCGTAGGCGGGCGGACAGATACGCAGTATTTT

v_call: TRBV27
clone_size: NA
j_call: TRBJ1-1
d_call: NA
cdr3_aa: CASSSIVGPMNTEAFF
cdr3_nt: TGTGCCAGCAGTTCAATCGTGGGCCCCATGAACACTGAAGCTTTCTTT

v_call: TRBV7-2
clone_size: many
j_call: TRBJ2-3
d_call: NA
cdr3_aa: CASSPTWGTDTQYF
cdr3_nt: TGTGCCAGCAGCCCTACCTGGGGGACAGATACGCAGTATTTT

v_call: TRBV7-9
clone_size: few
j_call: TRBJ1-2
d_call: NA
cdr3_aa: CASSLGQTLGGYTF
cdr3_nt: TGTGCCAGCAGCTTAGGACAGACTTTGGGTGGCTACACCTTC

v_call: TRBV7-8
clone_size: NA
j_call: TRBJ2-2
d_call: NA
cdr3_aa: CASSRTRGITGELFF
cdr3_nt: TGTGCCAGCAGCCGGACGAGAGGCATTACCGGGGAGCTGTTTTTT

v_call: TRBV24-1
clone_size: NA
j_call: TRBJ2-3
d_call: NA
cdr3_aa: CATSDWTGATDTQYF
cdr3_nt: TGTGCCACCAGTGATTGGACGGGGGCCACAGATACGCAGTATTTT